The 18 T cell receptor beta chains below come from one sample, sequenced in a study of T cells in tuberculosis (dated by TCRdb to the late 2010s). Library prep was done by the immunoSEQ multiplex PCR assay. TCRdb took this table from immuneACCESS and kept in-frame rearrangements with V and J called. Such tables lack part of the clones; where checked against another copy, unresolved V genes explain under half of the gap, and the rest is unexplained. Across this sample there are approximately 35,000 clones, with 95% to 97% seen only once. The ten biggest clones cover approximately 5.8% of the sample. The sequenced sample consisted of PBMCs. These receptors all come from a donor aged 5 to 30 with latent tuberculosis or without tuberculosis infection.

The rearrangement links TRBV28 to TRBJ1-4, with unresolved D. CDR1 and CDR2 (germline): MDHEN, SYDVKM. Trimming took off 7 bases at V and 0 bases at J, with 6 bases between the two ends. The CDR3 contains 13 residues. This CDR3 reads CASKTATNEKLFF. The CDR3 DNA reads as TGTGCCAGCAAAACAGCAACTAATGAAAAACTGTTTTTT.

This clone was picked up one time. The CDR3 nucleotides read TGTGCCAGTAGTACCCTTACGGCTAGCTCTGGGGCCAACGTCCTGACTTTC. Protein sequence: CASSTLTASSGANVLTF. This chain uses TRBV19 with TRBJ2-6; D gene ambiguous. The germline CDR1 and CDR2 sequences are LNHDA and SQIVND (reference sequence). Trimming left V 4 bases short and J 0 bases short, with 13 bases between. The CDR3 spans 17 residues.

The gene calls are TRBV29-1 and TRBJ2-3; no firm D call. The germline V gene has CDR1 SQVTM and CDR2 ANQGSEA. Trimming took 4 bases from V and 6 from J, leaving 11 bases between them. CDR3 length equals 12 residues. CDR3 nucleotide sequence: TGCAGCGTTGGATGGCAGAAGGATACGCAGTATTTT. Translated, it gives CSVGWQKDTQYF.

This chain links TRBV2 with TRBJ1-3; 7 bases are a match to TRBD1. The CDR3 length is 14 residues. Germline V CDR1 and CDR2: SNHLY, FYNNEI. V lost 8 bases, J lost 0 bases, and 4 bases stayed unmatched. CDR3 DNA sequence: TGTGCCAGCGAGGGGGCCTCCTCTGGAAACACCATATATTTT. Amino acids: CASEGASSGNTIYF.

V is TRBV12-5 and J is TRBJ2-1; a possible D gene is TRBD2 (6 bases). The CDR3 length is 18 residues. Germline-derived CDR1 and CDR2 are LGHNT and FRNRAP. Trimming cost V 0 bases and J 1 base, with 16 bases left between them. CDR3 nucleotides: TGTGCTAGTGGTTTGGTACTCGGGGCGGGGCCTTCCTACAATGAGCAGTTCTTC. Translated: CASGLVLGAGPSYNEQFF.

This clone was seen only once. The CDR3 protein is CASSERPGGFEAFF. CDR3 DNA: TGTGCCAGCAGCGAAAGGCCGGGGGGCTTCGAGGCTTTCTTT. The genes are TRBV7-8 and TRBJ1-1; D is possibly TRBD1 (6 bases). Per the germline V gene, CDR1 is SGHVS and CDR2 is FQNEAQ. This CDR3 is 14 amino acids long. Trimming left V 5 bases short and J 11 bases short, with 21 bases between.

The chain recombines TRBV6-1 with TRBJ2-7; maybe TRBD2 (6 bases). This CDR3 comprises 15 residues. Germline loops: CDR1 MNHNS, CDR2 SASEGT. Trimming pared 11 bases from V and 4 bases from J, leaving 24 bases between. DNA for the CDR3: TGTGCCTGTCAGTGGGGCGGACTACCCCTTTACGAGCAGTACTTC. It translates to CACQWGGLPLYEQYF.

The chain joins TRBV6-5 to TRBJ2-2; the D is unclear. Germline V gene sequence: CDR1 MNHEY, CDR2 SVGAGI. The CDR3 extends over 15 amino acids. V shed 8 bases and J shed 3 bases, with 16 bases lying between them. The CDR3 loop reads CASGPLIFDTGELFF. The CDR3 DNA sequence: TGTGCCAGCGGGCCCTTGATTTTCGACACCGGGGAGCTGTTTTTT.

The chain has TRBV13 and TRBJ2-2; 10 bases line up with TRBD2. The germline V gene has CDR1 PRHDT and CDR2 FYEKMQ (reference sequence). Unmatched junction bases numbered 9, after V lost 7 bases and J lost 4 bases. This CDR3 spans 16 amino acids. The CDR3 DNA is TGTGCCAGCACCATATCACTAGCGGGACCCACCGGGGAGCTGTTTTTT. Translating it yields CASTISLAGPTGELFF.

The chain recombines TRBV9 with TRBJ2-7, with D possibly TRBD1 on 6 matching bases. Trimming stripped 4 bases from V and 3 bases from J, with 14 bases between. Germline CDR1 and CDR2: SGDLS and YYNGEE. There are 14 residues in the CDR3. CDR3 region: CASSPRTAGYEQYF. The CDR3 DNA reads as TGTGCCAGCAGCCCACGGACAGCCGGCTACGAGCAGTACTTC.

The CDR3 nucleotides read TGTGCCAGCAGTTACCGGACAGCAACAGATACGCAGTATTTT. Protein sequence: CASSYRTATDTQYF. V gene TRBV6-5 combines with J gene TRBJ2-3, with D possibly being TRBD1 (6 bases). The CDR3 extends over 14 amino acids. V lost 2 bases to trimming and J lost 3 bases, with 9 bases between them. Per the germline V gene, CDR1 is MNHEY and CDR2 is SVGAGI.

This sequence joins TRBV7-3 and TRBJ2-1, with TRBD2 matching over 10 bases. This CDR3 spans 16 amino acids. In germline, CDR1 is SGHTA, CDR2 FQGTGA. J gave up 5 bases and V 5 bases, and 9 bases lay outside the gene matches. The CDR3 reads CASSPSSSGGNNEQFF. The CDR3 nucleotides are TGTGCCAGCAGCCCCTCTTCTAGCGGGGGAAACAATGAGCAGTTCTTC.

The chain couples TRBV4-1 to TRBJ2-3, with D perhaps matching TRBD1 (6 bases). With 4 bases removed from V and 1 base from J, the gap between germline ends came to 9 bases. Germline V gene sequence: CDR1 MGHRA, CDR2 YSYEKL. The CDR3 totals 14 residues. This CDR3 reads CASSPRTGTDTQYF. The CDR3 coding sequence is TGCGCCAGCAGCCCAAGGACAGGCACAGATACGCAGTATTTT.

Comment on this clone: The junction does not match germline at one end; this may be a read error. The chain recombines TRBV5-4 with TRBJ2-5; 11 nucleotides match TRBD2. The CDR3 consists of 18 residues. Germline assignment: CDR1 SGHNT and CDR2 YYREEE (reference sequence). The CDR3 coding sequence is TGTGCCAGTAGCTTCGCGCGGGATAGCGGGGGGGCCGAAGAGACCCAGTACTTC. Translating gives CASSFARDSGGAEETQYF.

The chain has TRBV4-1 and TRBJ2-7; 9 bases agree with TRBD1. V dropped 4 bases and J dropped 7; count of bases not matched to a gene: 8. The CDR3 loop spans 14 amino acids. Germline V gene sequence: CDR1 MGHRA, CDR2 YSYEKL. CDR3 nucleotides: TGCGCCAGCAGCCCGGGACAGGGAAGGTATGAGCAGTACTTC. Amino acid sequence: CASSPGQGRYEQYF.

The CDR3 region has the DNA TGTGCCAGCAGTGACGGACAGAACACCGGGGAGCTGTTTTTT. Residues: CASSDGQNTGELFF. J is TRBJ2-2 and V is TRBV6-4; TRBD1 might be the D (5 bases). From germline, CDR1 is MRHNA and CDR2 SNTAGT. V lost 2 bases and J lost 1, with 5 bases in between. The length of the CDR3 is 14 residues.

The J gene is TRBJ2-2, the V gene TRBV9; the match to TRBD2 covers 11 bases. The CDR3 length is 14 residues. The V gene's germline CDR1 is SGDLS and CDR2 YYNGEE. Trimming cost V 2 bases and J 8 bases; bases outside gene matches: 2. The CDR3 here is CASSVTSGIGELFF. The CDR3 DNA is TGTGCCAGCAGCGTGACTAGCGGGATAGGGGAGCTGTTTTTT.

The chain carries TRBV5-6 and TRBJ2-1; no reliable D call. V dropped 4 bases and J dropped 3 bases, with 5 bases sitting between them. This CDR3 has 12 residues. Looked up from germline, CDR1 is SGHDT and CDR2 is YYEEEE. Written as DNA, the CDR3 is TGTGCCAGCAGCCCTTACTACAATGAGCAGTTCTTC. This sequence encodes CASSPYYNEQFF. The full variable domain, rest sourced from reference TRBV5-6 and TRBJ2-1, is DAGVTQSPTHLIKTRGQQVTLRCSPKSGHDTVSWYQQALGQGPQFIFQYYEEEERQRGNFPDRFSGHQFPNYSSELNVNALLLGDSALYLCASSPYYNEQFFGPGTRLTVL.